The present entry profiles one T cell receptor beta chain with its context. Its cognate antigen is unknown. The V gene's germline CDR1 is MNHNS and CDR2 SASEGT. The length of the CDR3 is 15 residues. The trim removed 7 bases at V and 5 bases at J, leaving 13 bases unmatched. The sample comes from a study of cytomegalovirus exposure and HLA in healthy donors. Overall study results and limits: Rare sequences made up most TCRs, while some public TCRs were found in many donors. CMV serostatus was the only recorded immune exposure for donors.

13 Jbeta primers and 60 Vbeta primers were used for the PCR. Per the original methods: In a later analysis, the count reached 75 million to 90 million unique TCR beta chains, with around 10 million shared. The table came from immunoSEQ multiplex PCR; TCRdb's copy has only in-frame clones and leaves some out. V, J and clone size are taken as reported in that table, and D and trimming were inferred from the DNA itself. The sample consists of roughly 160,000 clones, about three quarters of them appearing once. The sample comprised PBMCs. The rearrangement links TRBV6-1 to TRBJ2-7, with 8 bases fitting TRBD1. The receptor comes from a man aged 50-60 years in good health and CMV-seropositive. The CDR3: CASKQWQGAGNEQYV. The DNA for the CDR3 is TGTGCCAGCAAACAATGGCAGGGGGCGGGAAACGAGCAGTACGTC.